The rows below give T cell receptor beta chains drawn from one sample of a study of cytomegalovirus exposure and HLA in healthy donors. Here immunoSEQ multiplex PCR was the method, and the copy in TCRdb shows in-frame clones only, minus some. The table has 110,000 or so clones, 65% to 85% seen once. Sequencing was carried out using PBMCs. These receptors were taken from a woman younger than 35 in good health and CMV-seronegative. The CDR3 runs from the conserved cysteine through the conserved F or W.

length | V | CDR3
14 | TRBV7-9 | CASSERNWNTEAFF
14 | TRBV5-1 | CASSLNGGPPGYTF
13 | TRBV7-2 | CASSLGRINEQFF
13 | TRBV19 | CASSGKTGWIAFF
13 | TRBV30 | CAWSGGAYTEAFF
15 | TRBV6-1 | CASSETGQGSQPQHF
13 | TRBV6-6 | CATTPGQIYGYTF
13 | TRBV5-1 | CASSLTGDNEQFF
14 | TRBV6-4 | CASSAGTSTNEQFF
16 | TRBV11-2 | CASSLGRGQMNTEAFF
16 | TRBV5-1 | CASSPGGTGVLETQYF
18 | TRBV27 | CASSSRTSGGRRTGELFF
15 | TRBV2 | CASSERLAGANVLTF
13 | TRBV30 | CAWTEGTGVGYTF
12 | TRBV2 | CASTLRGWEQFF
13 | TRBV6-5 | CASSRTGDTEAFF